The 15 T cell receptor beta chains listed next were all sequenced from one sample in a study of CD8 T cells in ankylosing spondylitis. General study results and limits: Within ankylosing spondylitis blood, a TCR beta motif made up of roughly eight highly homologous variants appeared to be characteristic.

Their antigens are not known. TCRdb used MiXCR to reprocess the 5' RACE reads, holding one entry per CDR3 protein. This repertoire shows some 220,000 distinct CDR3 sequences, more than 5.5% found once; its top ten account for 13% to 15%. Sequenced: blood, either unsorted or a sorted T cell fraction (not recorded which). All receptors come from a male donor with ankylosing spondylitis.

This clonotype came up many times. The J gene is TRBJ2-1, the V gene TRBV11-1, with 8 positions matching TRBD2. After removal of 1 base from V and 2 bases from J, the junction contained 19 bases not matched to a gene. CDR1 and CDR2 (germline): SGHAT, FQDESV (reference sequence). The CDR3 spans 21 residues. The DNA of the CDR3 is TGTGCCAGCAGCTTAGATATGGGGGTTTCTACTAGCGGACCCCCCTACAATGAGCAGTTCTTC. This sequence encodes CASSLDMGVSTSGPPYNEQFF.

The table lists this clonotype with many counts. The chain links TRBV9 to TRBJ1-1; no reliable D call. This CDR3 comprises 12 residues. Trimming took 0 bases from V and 11 from J, leaving 11 bases between them. Germline CDR1 and CDR2: SGDLS and YYNGEE. The DNA of the CDR3 is TGTGCCAGCAGCGTAGACGGAGCCGACGCTTTCTTT. Protein product: CASSVDGADAFF. Filled out from reference TRBV9 and TRBJ1-1, the complete variable domain reads DSGVTQTPKHLITATGQRVTLRCSPRSGDLSVYWYQQSLDQGLQFLIQYYNGEERAKGNILERFSAQQFPDLHSELNLSSLELGDSALYFCASSVDGADAFFGQGTRLTVV.

This clonotype has ten or more counts. The chain couples TRBV29-1 to TRBJ1-1; no definite D call. V dropped 4 bases and J dropped 3 bases, with 9 bases sitting between them. Germline V CDR1 and CDR2: SQVTM, ANQGSEA. The CDR3 contains 12 residues. The CDR3 DNA is TGCAGCGTTGCGGCGGTCCACACTGAAGCTTTCTTT. Residues: CSVAAVHTEAFF.

The sample holds many counts of this clonotype. This sequence joins TRBV12-5 and TRBJ2-1; D might be TRBD2 (7 bases). The V and J ends lost 0 bases and 2 bases respectively, with 14 bases between them. The CDR3 sequence is 17 residues long. Germline loops: CDR1 LGHNT, CDR2 FRNRAP. The CDR3, as DNA: TGTGCTAGTGGTTTGGTATGGGCGGGGGCTACCTACAATGAGCAGTTCTTC. It translates to CASGLVWAGATYNEQFF.

The gene calls are TRBV4-3 and TRBJ1-5, with 7 positions matching TRBD1. V lost 4 bases to trimming and J lost 0 bases; unmatched junction nucleotides: 12. Germline V gene sequence: CDR1 LGHNA, CDR2 YSLEER. The CDR3 contains 18 residues. This chain's CDR3 is CASSPDRDEGYSNQPQHF. CDR3 bases: TGCGCCAGCAGCCCTGACAGGGATGAGGGCTATAGCAATCAGCCCCAGCATTTT.

This clonotype was observed a handful of times. The chain couples TRBV11-2 to TRBJ2-5; no clear D. CDR3 length: 15 amino acids. Germline lookup yields CDR1 SGHAT and CDR2 FQNNGV. V was clipped by 0 bases and J by 0 bases, with 8 bases between them. In DNA, the CDR3 is TGTGCCAGCAGCTTAGAAGTAGCCTACCAAGAGACCCAGTACTTC. Its protein product is CASSLEVAYQETQYF.

There are many counts of this clonotype. The rearrangement links TRBV6-5 to TRBJ2-5; 9 bases line up with TRBD1. V lost 0 bases, J lost 3 bases, and 2 bases stayed unmatched. Looked up from germline, CDR1 is MNHEY and CDR2 is SVGAGI. The length of the CDR3 is 15 residues. The CDR3 sequence: CASSYSDRGKETQYF. The CDR3 nucleotides read TGTGCCAGCAGTTACTCCGACAGGGGGAAAGAGACCCAGTACTTC.

There are many counts of this clonotype. This rearrangement joins TRBV5-1 to TRBJ1-1; D is possibly TRBD1 (5 bases). The germline gives CDR1 SGHRS, CDR2 YFSETQ. The CDR3 has 14 amino acids. V was pared by 2 bases and J by 5 bases, with 13 bases between. The DNA for the CDR3 is TGCGCCAGCAGCTTTACCAGGGTAGGGACTGAAGCTTTCTTT. As protein: CASSFTRVGTEAFF.

V and J are TRBV4-3 and TRBJ2-6; tentatively, D is TRBD1 (6 bases). This CDR3 has 19 amino acids. CDR1 is LGHNA, CDR2 YSLEER, per germline. Trimming stripped 0 bases from V and 2 bases from J, with 17 bases between. CDR3 DNA: TGCGCCAGCAGCCAAGATGGAGGCCCAGGGGTGCCTGGGGCCAACGTCCTGACTTTC. It specifies CASSQDGGPGVPGANVLTF.

This clonotype was seen only a few times. The chain combines TRBV3-1 with TRBJ2-5; 9 bases match TRBD2. This CDR3 comprises 19 residues. V was pared by 1 base and J by 5 bases, with 17 bases of the junction left unmatched. CDR1 is LGHDT and CDR2 is YNNKEL in the germline V gene (reference sequence). CDR3 sequence: CASSQGPGEEREARETQYF. The CDR3 DNA follows: TGTGCCAGCAGCCAAGGACCAGGGGAGGAGCGGGAGGCTAGGGAGACCCAGTACTTC.

The gene calls are TRBV7-9 and TRBJ2-1; TRBD2 agrees at 7 bases. Trimming at V came to 5 bases and at J to 9 bases, leaving 13 bases not matched to a gene. Germline CDR1 is SEHNR and CDR2 is FQNEAQ (reference sequence). The CDR3 sequence is 15 residues long. In nucleotides, the CDR3 is TGTGCCAGCAGCCTCCGGACTAGTAGGGAAAGTGAGCAGTTCTTC. The encoded protein is CASSLRTSRESEQFF.

This clonotype appeared many times. The CDR3 DNA follows: TGTGCCATCAGTGAGTCGGGAGGTGACACTGAAGCTTTCTTT. Amino acid sequence: CAISESGGDTEAFF. The rearrangement joins TRBV10-3 to TRBJ1-1; unclear D gene. V was cut by 0 bases and J by 3 bases, with 8 bases left in between. The CDR3 runs 14 residues. Looked up from germline, CDR1 is ENHRY and CDR2 is SYGVKD.

This clonotype was detected ten times or more. V is TRBV9 and J is TRBJ2-2; TRBD1 matches 7 bases. Germline V gene lookup returns CDR1 SGDLS and CDR2 YYNGEE. The length of the CDR3 is 15 residues. J was trimmed by 4 bases and V by 0 bases; bases with no gene match: 3. CDR3 DNA sequence: TGTGCCAGCAGCGTAGGGGCAGGGGGCACCGGGGAGCTGTTTTTT. Residues: CASSVGAGGTGELFF.

In this sample, this clonotype turned up many times. The J gene is TRBJ2-7, the V gene TRBV5-5, with D possibly being TRBD2 (5 bases). The V end was cut by 3 bases, the J end by 0 bases, with 16 bases between. This CDR3 is built from 16 residues. Germline loops: CDR1 SGHKS, CDR2 YYEKEE (reference sequence). The CDR3 spells CASSSELARFSYEQYF. For the CDR3, the DNA is TGTGCCAGCAGCTCGGAATTAGCGCGTTTCTCCTACGAGCAGTACTTC.

This clonotype was seen many times. J is TRBJ1-4 and V is TRBV4-3; weak D call: TRBD1 (6 bases). The ends were cut back, 0 bases at V and 5 bases at J, with 13 bases in the middle. CDR3 length: 16 amino acids. The germline gives CDR1 LGHNA, CDR2 YSLEER. The CDR3 nucleotides are TGCGCCAGCAGCCAAGATGGTACAGGGTCGAATGAAAAACTGTTTTTT. Its protein is CASSQDGTGSNEKLFF.